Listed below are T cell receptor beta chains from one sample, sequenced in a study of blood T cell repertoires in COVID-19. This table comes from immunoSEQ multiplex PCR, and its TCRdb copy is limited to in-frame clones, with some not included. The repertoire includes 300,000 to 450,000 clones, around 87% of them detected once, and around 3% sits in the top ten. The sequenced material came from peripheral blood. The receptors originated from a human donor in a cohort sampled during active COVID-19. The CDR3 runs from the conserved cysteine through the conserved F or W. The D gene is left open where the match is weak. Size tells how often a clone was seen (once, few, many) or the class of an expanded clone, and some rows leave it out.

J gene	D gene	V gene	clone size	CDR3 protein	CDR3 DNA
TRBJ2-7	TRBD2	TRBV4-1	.	CASSQERSGSYYEQYF	TGCGCCAGCAGCCAAGAGCGCAGCGGGAGTTACTACGAGCAGTACTTC
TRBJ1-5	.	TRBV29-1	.	CSVVTSSNQPQHF	TGCAGCGTTGTGACAAGTAGCAATCAGCCCCAGCATTTT
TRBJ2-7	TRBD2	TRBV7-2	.	CASSLAPPWTSGGYEQYF	TGTGCCAGCAGCTTAGCCCCACCCTGGACTAGCGGGGGATACGAGCAGTACTTC
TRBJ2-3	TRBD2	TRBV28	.	CASSASLAASTDTQYF	TGTGCCAGCAGTGCCTCACTAGCGGCAAGCACAGATACGCAGTATTTT
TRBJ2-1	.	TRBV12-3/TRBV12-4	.	CASEGTRDNEQFF	TGTGCCAGCGAGGGGACTCGCGACAATGAGCAGTTCTTC
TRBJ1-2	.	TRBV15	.	CATSRDHEGFYTF	TGTGCCACCAGCAGAGATCATGAGGGATTCTACACCTTC
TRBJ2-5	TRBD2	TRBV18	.	CASSPPGLAQGTQYF	TGTGCCAGCTCACCCCCGGGACTAGCGCAAGGGACCCAGTACTTC
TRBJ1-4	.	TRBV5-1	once	CASSTGQTTNEKLFF	TGCGCCAGCAGCACCGGACAGACAACTAATGAAAAACTGTTTTTT
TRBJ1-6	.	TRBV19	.	CASTPTGSYNSPLHF	TGTGCCAGTACCCCCACGGGCTCCTATAATTCACCCCTCCACTTT
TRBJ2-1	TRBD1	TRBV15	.	CATSRGIRGQGRNEQFF	TGTGCCACCAGCAGAGGGATAAGGGGACAGGGAAGGAATGAGCAGTTCTTC
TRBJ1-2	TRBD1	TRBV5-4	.	CASSLEGQSNYGYTF	TGTGCCAGCAGCTTGGAGGGACAGTCCAACTATGGCTACACCTTC
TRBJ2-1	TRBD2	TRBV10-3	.	CAIRPLAGGLNEQFF	TGTGCCATCAGGCCGCTAGCGGGGGGGCTAAATGAGCAGTTCTTC
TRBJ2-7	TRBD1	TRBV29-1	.	CSASDRAKGEQYF	TGCAGCGCATCGGACAGGGCCAAAGGGGAGCAGTACTTC
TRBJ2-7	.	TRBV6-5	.	CASSYGRRRHEQYF	TGTGCCAGCAGTTACGGCAGGAGGCGACACGAGCAGTACTTC
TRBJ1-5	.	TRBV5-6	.	CASSLRGLRNQPQHF	TGTGCCAGCAGCTTGAGGGGACTACGCAATCAGCCCCAGCATTTT
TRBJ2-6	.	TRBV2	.	CASTQNSGANVLTF	TGTGCCAGCACGCAGAACTCTGGGGCCAACGTCCTGACTTTC
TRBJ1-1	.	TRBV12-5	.	CASGLAPGDTEAFF	TGTGCTAGTGGTTTGGCTCCGGGGGACACTGAAGCTTTCTTT
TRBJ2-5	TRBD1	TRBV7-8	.	CASSLSGTGPQETQYF	TGTGCCAGCAGCTTGTCCGGGACAGGGCCCCAAGAGACCCAGTACTTC
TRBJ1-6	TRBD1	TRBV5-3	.	CASPLLRQGENSPLHF	TGTGCCAGTCCTCTGTTGAGACAGGGAGAAAATTCACCCCTCCACTTT
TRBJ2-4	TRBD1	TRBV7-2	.	CASSPQPGQKNIQYF	TGTGCCAGCAGCCCACAACCGGGACAGAAAAACATTCAGTACTTC
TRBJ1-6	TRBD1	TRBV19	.	CASSGTGGSGLYNSPLHF	TGTGCCAGTAGCGGGACAGGGGGGTCCGGTCTGTATAATTCACCCCTCCACTTT
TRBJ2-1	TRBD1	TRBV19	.	CASRGPGQEYNEQFF	TGTGCCAGTAGAGGACCGGGACAGGAGTACAATGAGCAGTTCTTC
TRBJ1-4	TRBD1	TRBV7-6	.	CASSRQGGEKLFF	TGTGCCAGCAGCCGGCAGGGGGGTGAAAAACTGTTTTTT
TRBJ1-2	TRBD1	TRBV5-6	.	CASRTGGGGYTF	TGTGCCAGCAGAACAGGGGGTGGAGGCTACACCTTC
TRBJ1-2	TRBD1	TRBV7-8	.	CASSLIRSGTGVSGYTF	TGTGCCAGCAGCTTAATTCGTTCCGGGACAGGGGTCTCCGGCTACACCTTC
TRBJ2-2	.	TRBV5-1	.	CASSSGQNTGELFF	TGCGCCAGCAGCTCGGGACAAAACACCGGGGAGCTGTTTTTT
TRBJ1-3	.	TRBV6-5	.	CASSRDSGNTIYF	TGTGCCAGCAGCCGGGACTCTGGAAACACCATATATTTT
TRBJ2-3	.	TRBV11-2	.	CASSLSGSMGGMDTQYF	TGTGCCAGCAGCTTATCCGGGTCGATGGGCGGGATGGATACGCAGTATTTT
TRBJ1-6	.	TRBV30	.	CAWSPRYLPAGSPLHF	TGTGCCTGGAGTCCGAGATACCTACCGGCAGGTTCACCCCTCCACTTT
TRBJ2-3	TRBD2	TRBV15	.	CATSPRSGLAGVFGTDTQYF	TGTGCCACCAGCCCGCGCTCCGGACTAGCGGGAGTGTTCGGGACAGATACGCAGTATTTT
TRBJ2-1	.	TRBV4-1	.	CASSQDPQSHGYNEQFF	TGCGCCAGCAGCCAAGACCCCCAGTCCCATGGCTACAATGAGCAGTTCTTC
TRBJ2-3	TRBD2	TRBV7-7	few	CASSLRLAEGLDTQYF	TGTGCCAGCAGCTTAAGACTAGCGGAGGGGCTGGATACGCAGTATTTT
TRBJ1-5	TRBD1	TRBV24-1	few	CATSDATGRAQHF	TGTGCCACCAGTGATGCGACAGGGCGCGCCCAGCATTTT
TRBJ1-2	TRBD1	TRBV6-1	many	CASSEAGGDRPAAGYTF	TGTGCCAGCAGTGAAGCGGGAGGGGACAGGCCGGCTGCAGGCTACACCTTC
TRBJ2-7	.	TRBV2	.	CASRMSGEQYF	TGTGCCAGCAGGATGAGTGGCGAGCAGTACTTC
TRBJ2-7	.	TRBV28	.	CASSFRYEQYF	TGTGCCAGCAGTTTTCGCTACGAGCAGTACTTC
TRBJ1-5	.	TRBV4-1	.	CASSQVFLAGQPQHF	TGCGCCAGCAGCCAAGTTTTCCTGGCAGGTCAGCCCCAGCATTTT
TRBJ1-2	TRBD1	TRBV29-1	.	CSAPGQGAEGYTF	TGCAGCGCCCCGGGACAGGGGGCGGAAGGCTACACCTTC
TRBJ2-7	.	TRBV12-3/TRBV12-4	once	CASSWEQGYEQYF	TGTGCCAGCAGTTGGGAACAGGGCTACGAGCAGTACTTC
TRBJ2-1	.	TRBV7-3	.	CASSPLAVAGEQFF	TGTGCCAGCAGCCCCTTAGCGGTGGCGGGTGAGCAGTTCTTC
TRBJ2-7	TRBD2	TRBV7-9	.	CASSLAGENEQYF	TGTGCCAGCAGCTTGGCGGGGGAGAACGAGCAGTACTTC
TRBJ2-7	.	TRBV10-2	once	CASSPGQGLTPGSYEQYF	TGCGCCAGCAGTCCCGGCCAGGGTTTAACACCGGGCTCCTACGAGCAGTACTTC
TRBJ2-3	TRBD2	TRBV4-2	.	CASSGGGAADTQYF	TGTGCCAGCAGCGGGGGGGGAGCGGCAGATACGCAGTATTTT
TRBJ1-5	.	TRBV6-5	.	CASSPIGGGNQPQHF	TGTGCCAGCAGTCCGATTGGAGGGGGCAATCAGCCCCAGCATTTT
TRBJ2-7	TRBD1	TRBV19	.	CASSPRTGYEQYF	TGTGCCAGTAGTCCAAGGACAGGGTACGAGCAGTACTTC
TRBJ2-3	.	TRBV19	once	CASSIGHRTGTDTQYF	TGTGCCAGTAGTATAGGCCACCGGACAGGCACAGATACGCAGTATTTT
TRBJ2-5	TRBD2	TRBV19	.	CASRRLGASGGETQYF	TGTGCCAGTAGGCGACTTGGGGCTAGCGGGGGAGAGACCCAGTACTTC
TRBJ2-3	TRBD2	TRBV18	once	CASSQTSGRAGNTQYF	TGTGCCAGCTCACAAACTAGCGGGAGGGCCGGAAATACGCAGTATTTT
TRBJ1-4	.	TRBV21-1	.	CASSKGTDDNEKLFF	TGTGCCAGCAGCAAGGGGACAGATGATAATGAAAAACTGTTTTTT
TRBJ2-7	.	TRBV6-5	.	CASRDIAYEQYF	TGTGCCAGCAGGGACATCGCGTACGAGCAGTACTTC
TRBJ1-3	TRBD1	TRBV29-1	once	CSPVFRDREPEPSSGNTIYF	TGCAGCCCAGTGTTTAGGGACAGGGAGCCTGAACCGAGCTCTGGAAACACCATATATTTT
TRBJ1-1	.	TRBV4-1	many	CASRGGRDTEAFF	TGCGCCAGCAGGGGCGGGCGGGACACTGAAGCTTTCTTT
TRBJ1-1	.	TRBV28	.	CASSLSISTEAFF	TGTGCCAGCAGTTTAAGCATAAGCACTGAAGCTTTCTTT
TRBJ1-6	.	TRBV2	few	CASSSEANSPLHF	TGTGCCAGCAGTTCAGAGGCGAATTCACCCCTCCACTTT
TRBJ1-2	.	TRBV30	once	CAWSRTTTNYGYTF	TGTGCCTGGAGCCGCACTACGACTAACTATGGCTACACCTTC
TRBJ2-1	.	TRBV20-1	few	CSASSATRQFF	TGCAGTGCTAGTAGCGCTACTCGGCAGTTCTTC
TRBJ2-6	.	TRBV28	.	CASSLLPQGESGANVLTF	TGTGCCAGCAGTTTACTACCTCAAGGGGAATCGGGGGCCAACGTCCTGACTTTC